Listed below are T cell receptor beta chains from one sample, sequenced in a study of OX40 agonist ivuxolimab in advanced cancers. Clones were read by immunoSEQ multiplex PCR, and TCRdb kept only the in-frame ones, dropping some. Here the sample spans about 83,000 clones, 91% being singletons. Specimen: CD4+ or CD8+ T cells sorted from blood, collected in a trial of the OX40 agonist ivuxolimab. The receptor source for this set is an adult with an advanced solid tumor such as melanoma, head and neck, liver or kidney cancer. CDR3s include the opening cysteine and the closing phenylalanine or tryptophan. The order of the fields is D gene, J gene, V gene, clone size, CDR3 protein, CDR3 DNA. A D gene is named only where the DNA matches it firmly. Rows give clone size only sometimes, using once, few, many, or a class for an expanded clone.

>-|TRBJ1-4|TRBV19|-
CASGSWSTNEKLFF
TGTGCCAGTGGAAGTTGGAGCACTAATGAAAAACTGTTTTTT
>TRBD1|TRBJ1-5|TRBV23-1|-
CASSQPGQGAAQPQHF
TGCGCCAGCAGTCAACCGGGACAGGGGGCGGCTCAGCCCCAGCATTTT
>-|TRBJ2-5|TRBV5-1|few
CASSRTYGAQETQYF
TGCGCCAGCAGCCGGACTTACGGGGCCCAAGAGACCCAGTACTTC
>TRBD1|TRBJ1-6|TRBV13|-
CASRGQGKGNSPLHF
TGTGCCAGCAGGGGACAGGGCAAAGGAAATTCACCCCTCCACTTT
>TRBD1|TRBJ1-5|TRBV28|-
CASSFGTVHQPQHF
TGTGCCAGCAGTTTCGGGACAGTTCATCAGCCCCAGCATTTT
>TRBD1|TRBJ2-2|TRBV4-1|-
CAGGQAAGELFF
TGCGCCGGAGGACAGGCCGCCGGGGAGCTGTTTTTT
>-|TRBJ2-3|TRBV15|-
CATSRGYTGSTDTQYF
TGTGCCACCAGCAGAGGGTACACAGGGAGCACAGATACGCAGTATTTT
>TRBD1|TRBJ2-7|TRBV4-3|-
CASSQEGPGQGFYEQYF
TGCGCCAGCAGCCAAGAGGGGCCGGGACAGGGATTCTACGAGCAGTACTTC
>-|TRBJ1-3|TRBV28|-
CASSSGFISGNTIYF
TGTGCCAGCAGTTCCGGTTTCATCTCTGGAAACACCATATATTTT
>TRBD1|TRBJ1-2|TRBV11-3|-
CASSPGGYVYGYTF
TGTGCCAGCAGCCCAGGGGGCTACGTCTATGGCTACACCTTC
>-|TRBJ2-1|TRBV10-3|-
CAIGDNEQFF
TGTGCCATCGGGGACAATGAGCAGTTCTTC
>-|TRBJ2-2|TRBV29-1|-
CSVEDRVRGNTGELFF
TGCAGCGTTGAAGATCGAGTTAGGGGGAACACCGGGGAGCTGTTTTTT
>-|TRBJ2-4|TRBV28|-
CASSSARVVKNIQYF
TGTGCCAGCAGTTCGGCCAGGGTGGTCAAAAACATTCAGTACTTC
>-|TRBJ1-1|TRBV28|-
CASTPGGGNTEAFF
TGTGCCAGCACCCCGGGAGGGGGGAACACTGAAGCTTTCTTT
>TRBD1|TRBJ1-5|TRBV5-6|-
CVSSPGGQPQHF
TGTGTCAGCAGCCCAGGGGGCCAGCCCCAGCATTTT
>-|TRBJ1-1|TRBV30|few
CAWTSPTAEAFF
TGTGCCTGGACCTCCCCTACGGCTGAAGCTTTCTTT
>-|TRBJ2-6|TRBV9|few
CASSGANVLTF
TGTGCCAGCTCTGGGGCCAACGTCCTGACTTTC
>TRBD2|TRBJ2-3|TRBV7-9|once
CASSFGGSGADTQYF
TGTGCCAGCAGCTTTGGCGGGAGCGGGGCAGATACGCAGTATTTT
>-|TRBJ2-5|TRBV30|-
CAWNTGMVRETQYF
TGTGCCTGGAACACGGGGATGGTTCGAGAGACCCAGTACTTC
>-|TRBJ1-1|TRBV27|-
CASSLGQSLVTEAFF
TGTGCCAGCAGTCTAGGACAGTCCTTAGTCACTGAAGCTTTCTTT
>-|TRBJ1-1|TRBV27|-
CASKTKRAGLTEAFF
TGTGCCAGCAAAACAAAACGGGCAGGGCTTACTGAAGCTTTCTTT
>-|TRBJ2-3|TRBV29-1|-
CSVVTRELSGQYF
TGCAGCGTTGTTACCAGGGAACTTTCCGGGCAGTATTTT
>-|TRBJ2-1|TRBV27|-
CASSLAGRYNEQFF
TGTGCCAGCAGTTTAGCGGGACGATACAATGAGCAGTTCTTC
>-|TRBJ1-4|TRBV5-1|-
CASSFYGNTNEKLFF
TGCGCCAGCAGCTTCTACGGTAATACTAATGAAAAACTGTTTTTT
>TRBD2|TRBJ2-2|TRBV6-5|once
CASSYGGGTGELFF
TGTGCCAGCAGTTACGGGGGGGGAACCGGGGAGCTGTTTTTT
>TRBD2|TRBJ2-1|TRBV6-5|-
CASSRLAGGYNEQFF
TGTGCCAGCAGCCGACTAGCGGGAGGGTACAATGAGCAGTTCTTC
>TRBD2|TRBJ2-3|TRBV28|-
CASTPTSESTDTQYF
TGTGCCAGCACCCCGACTAGCGAAAGCACAGATACGCAGTATTTT
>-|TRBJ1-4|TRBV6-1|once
CASSVRGAREKLFF
TGTGCCAGCAGTGTTCGGGGGGCTCGGGAAAAACTGTTTTTT
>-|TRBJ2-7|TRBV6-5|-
CASSYSSLDRPYEQYF
TGTGCCAGCAGTTACTCTAGCCTAGACCGGCCCTACGAGCAGTACTTC
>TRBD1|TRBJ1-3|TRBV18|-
CASSPSRAGQTAGDTIYF
TGTGCCAGCTCACCGTCTAGGGCGGGACAGACCGCCGGGGACACCATATATTTT
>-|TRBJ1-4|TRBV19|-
CASSISGLGAEELFF
TGTGCCAGTAGTATATCGGGTTTGGGGGCGGAAGAACTGTTTTTT
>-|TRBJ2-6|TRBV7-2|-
CASSPRSLGANVLTF
TGTGCCAGCAGCCCCAGGTCCCTTGGGGCCAACGTCCTGACTTTC
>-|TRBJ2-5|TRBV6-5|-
CASSYILSQETQYF
TGTGCCAGCAGTTATATCCTCTCTCAAGAGACCCAGTACTTC
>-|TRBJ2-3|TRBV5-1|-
CASRGTDTQYF
TGCGCCAGCAGGGGCACAGATACGCAGTATTTT
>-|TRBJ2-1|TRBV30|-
CAWSVLGGEQFF
TGTGCCTGGAGTGTACTCGGGGGCGAGCAGTTCTTC
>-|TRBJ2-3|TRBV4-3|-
CASSQGFPNTQYF
TGCGCCAGCAGCCAAGGGTTTCCCAATACGCAGTATTTT
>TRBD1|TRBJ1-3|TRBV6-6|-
CASRWTGSVAGNTIYF
TGTGCCAGCAGATGGACAGGGAGCGTAGCCGGAAACACCATATATTTT
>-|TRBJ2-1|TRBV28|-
CASSLFRDSYNEQFF
TGTGCCAGCAGTTTATTCAGGGACTCCTACAATGAGCAGTTCTTC
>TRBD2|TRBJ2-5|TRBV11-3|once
CASSLVGEGETQYF
TGTGCCAGCAGCTTAGTTGGGGAGGGAGAGACCCAGTACTTC
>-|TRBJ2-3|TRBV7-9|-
CASSPGTDTQYF
TGTGCCAGCAGCCCCGGCACAGATACGCAGTATTTT
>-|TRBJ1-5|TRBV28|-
CASRPGYSNQPQHF
TGTGCCAGCAGGCCGGGGTATAGCAATCAGCCCCAGCATTTT
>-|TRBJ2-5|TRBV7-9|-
CASSHRYQETQYF
TGTGCCAGCAGCCACAGGTACCAAGAGACCCAGTACTTC